The present T cell receptor beta chain was sequenced within a study of cytomegalovirus exposure and HLA in healthy donors (TCRdb year 2017). For the wider study: According to an earlier analysis of several hundred of the donors, some 180 million T cells yielded some 110 million unique TCR beta sequences and more than 250 Gb of sequence data. An early release that covered around 590 HLA-typed donors contained 250 to 350 gigabases of sequencing data and 70 million to 100 million unique TCR sequences. Among the roughly 370 genotyped donors, approximately 76% belonged to the genetic ancestry cluster associated with self-reported Caucasian donors. The study aimed to test whether cataloging public T cell receptors could reveal signatures of past pathogen exposure. The study profiled the T cell repertoires of fewer than 850 subjects by immunosequencing and related them to cytomegalovirus serostatus. A separate validation cohort of 100 to 150 different subjects was used in addition to the roughly 700-subject first cohort. To predict cytomegalovirus infection status, the study combined high-throughput TCR immunosequencing, statistical association of individual TCRs with disease status, and machine learning. A later analysis re-examined previously published TCR beta repertoires from more than 600 donors and added high-resolution HLA genotyping to investigate patterns of TCR occurrence. Rather than drawing on any new phenotypic data, the later analysis identified candidate immune exposures from TCR beta sequences and the way those sequences occurred across donors. An earlier analysis of some 600 of the donors applied high-throughput TCR beta sequencing to assess whether each TCR beta V gene segment acted as functional or pseudogenic. Donor age, sex, ethnicity and CMV serostatus were compiled together with the repertoire data. In a later genetic analysis, genome-wide SNP genotypes for about three fifths of the roughly 670 donors were used, and that subset was treated as a discovery cohort. All discovery cohort repertoires had been generated using a single sequencing platform. HLA typing included class I and class II loci at four-digit resolution. Typing coverage differed by locus: A, B, C, DRB1 and DQB1 were typed in about 620-630 donors, DQA1 in roughly 500, DPA1 in some 610, and DPB1 in around 440. Roughly 5 DR-DQ haplotypes were treated as single units for association and clustering because of strong linkage in the cohort. Across around 400 genotyped donors of the cohort, an average of roughly 200,000 unique TCR beta nucleotide sequences per donor were sequenced, and about a sixth of those sequences were non-productive.

The cohort comprised 550 to 700 healthy bone marrow donors. At the time of sampling, every cohort member was nominally healthy, though immune exposures that went unrecorded were likely present. The donor was CMV seropositive and belonged to the group of 250 to 300 seropositive cohort members. Each donor provided a peripheral blood sample, and peripheral blood mononuclear cells were used for TCR beta sequencing. Genomic DNA extraction from the blood cell samples was performed with the Qiagen DNeasy Blood Extraction Kit. Libraries were constructed by the immunoSEQ multiplex PCR assay. For the multiplex PCR, a mixture combining 60 forward primers for TCR Vbeta segments and 13 reverse primers for TCR Jbeta segments was used. The CDR3 region of rearranged TCR beta genes was amplified from genomic DNA by a multiplex PCR assay. The Illumina HiSeq System was used to sequence the amplified TCR beta libraries as 87-base-pair reads. The authors' pipeline ran thus. A later analysis tallied 75 million to 95 million unique TCR beta chains across the 700 or so repertoires, and around 12 million of those chains were shared by two or more donors. Raw reads were error-corrected and collapsed into unique sequences with a nearest-neighbor algorithm that merged closely related sequences to remove PCR and sequencing errors. To assign V, D and J gene segments, CDR3 sequences were aligned to IMGT reference sequences. For a sequence to be retained, a match of at least six nucleotides to both a V gene segment and a J gene segment was required. Rearrangements were called productive when the CDR3 lacked stop codons and stayed in frame with V and J; all others were non-productive. Following IMGT convention, CDR3 was defined as the stretch from the second conserved V-encoded cysteine up to the conserved J-encoded phenylalanine. The earlier analysis of about 530 of the donors excluded any sequence lacking an unambiguous match to a single V gene segment. An earlier analysis of 587 of the donors classified V segments as functional when productive rearrangements were above 56.7% and as segregating when the standard deviation between donors was above 5%. To diagnose cytomegalovirus status from the catalog of TCR beta chain sequences, a statistical classification framework was built. A later analysis assigned V and J genes by comparing TCR nucleotide sequences with IMGT/GENE-DB human TR gene sequences. A later analysis assigned CDR3 sequences and most-parsimonious VDJ recombination scenarios with the TCRdist pipeline. In a later analysis, each TCR beta chain was defined by its CDR3 amino acid sequence together with its V-gene family, and reads lacking a unique V-gene family were excluded. In a later analysis, approximately 590 highly shared, low-generation-probability nucleotide sequences were removed to address suspected cross-contamination and a sequencing artifact. A later analysis calculated a clonal expansion index for each public chain from normalized within-repertoire ranks of inferred template counts. A later analysis computed generation probabilities with a VDJ recombination model fitted to out-of-frame rearrangements, and checked the results against IGoR. In a later analysis, TCR-TCR, TCR-HLA and TCR-CMV co-occurrence was scored with hypergeometric tests, and a repertoire-size bias correction was applied to TCR pairs. False discovery rates were estimated in a later analysis by permuting HLA or CMV assignments 20 times. In a later analysis, co-occurring TCRs were grouped with DBSCAN, and TCRdist sequence similarity was added when clustering was performed within HLA-allele-positive subsets. Co-occurrence clustering excluded repertoires with fewer than 30,000 or more than 120,000 public chains, plus five with anomalous nucleotide sharing. TCRdb mirrors the immuneACCESS table, restricted to in-frame sequences. Some clones are absent from its copies; in checked studies, under half trace to an unresolved V gene, and the reason for the others is unknown. V, J and clone size are those of that table, while D and trimming were read from the DNA. The sample records about 90,000 clones, 65% to 80% of which are singletons. About a sixth of the sample rests with the top ten.

The paper as a whole reports these results and caveats: Some IMGT-functional V segments, including TRBV6-2 and TRBV6-3, could not be distinguished by the 87-base-pair reads and were therefore excluded. Strong co-occurrence of HLA alleles, especially DR and DQ, made assigning TCR associations to individual alleles difficult. A later analysis found that HLA-associated TCR beta chains were more clonally expanded and had lower generation probabilities than equally common non-associated chains. In both the original and validation cohorts, the classifier was reported to diagnose cytomegalovirus status with high specificity and sensitivity. An association between a missense DCLRE1C variant and V-gene and J-gene trimming of TCR beta chains was found in a later genetic analysis and replicated in an independent cohort. The study listed 150 to 200 TCR beta chains as associated with cytomegalovirus. Because some donors lacked HLA typing at each locus, the association tests relied only on the typed subset. A further reported finding was that TCR beta sequences accurately predicted the HLA-A and HLA-B alleles for most subjects in the first cohort. Specific HLA alleles were associated with some 15,000 TCR beta sequences at a false discovery rate of 0.05 in a later analysis. In a later analysis, most CMV-associated TCR beta chains were found to appear HLA-restricted, with HLA associations seemingly driven largely by CMV exposure. Because counts were too low, roughly 16 rarely observed V segments, including chromosome 9 orphons, were excluded from the earlier analysis of 587 of the donors. Linkage disequilibrium might explain the correlated functional status among segregating V segments, but an unknown experimental factor could not be excluded. A later analysis reported that several top co-occurrence clusters appeared linked to parvovirus B19, influenza, CMV and Epstein-Barr virus. In a later genetic analysis, fewer N-insertions in productive TCRs were reported among donors in an Asian-associated ancestry cluster than the roughly 700-donor mean. In a later analysis, TCR association rates were found to vary across HLA loci, with the most associated TCRs seen for DRB1 alleles and the fewest for HLA-C alleles. Immune exposure information for the cohort was limited to CMV serostatus. The cohort was sequenced for TCR beta chains only, and without alpha or paired-chain data the features that could be detected were limited. Sequencing depth was assumed to be roughly uniform across donors in the presence/absence analyses, though that assumption may not hold. According to the authors, the approach could potentially be generalized to other disease states and immunological phenotypes. In an earlier analysis of some 640 of the donors, most TCR beta V segments were observed in productive rearrangements about 87% or about 30% of the time, broadly matching IMGT annotations. Across donors, most TCR sequences were observed very rarely, whereas some public TCRs were present in many individuals. A few of the identified cytomegalovirus-associated TCR beta chains were confirmed in vitro to be specific for cytomegalovirus antigens. The sequencing pipeline was judged likely to have produced a cluster of highly shared sequence variants as a technical artifact.

This clone has only one observation. The antigen it recognizes is unknown. No base-level quality is on record; no much larger clone is a single base apart. As encoded in the germline V gene (reference sequence), CDR1 is MNHEY while CDR2 is SMNVEV. Unmatched junction bases come to 6, with V trimmed by 4 bases and J by 5 bases. The CDR3 runs 15 residues from the cysteine to the phenylalanine. Only the CDR3 part of the read is kept: 45 bases, read in frame from the first base. The sample was PBMCs. The clonotype was recovered from a woman between 18 and 29 years old in good health and CMV-seropositive. The sequence is built from TRBV27 and TRBJ1-3, and TRBD1 aligns with 9 junction nucleotides. The CDR3 region: CASSSRQGVRNTIYF. The DNA sequence is TGTGCCAGCAGTTCTAGACAGGGGGTTAGAAACACCATATATTTT.